One and the same sample provided the 23 T cell receptor beta chains below, sequenced in a study of T cell changes during pregnancy in multiple sclerosis. Measured with immunoSEQ multiplex PCR; TCRdb has only the in-frame clones, and not every one. This sample yields tens of thousands of clones, of which 85% to 95% are seen a single time; roughly 2.8% belongs to the top ten. Sequenced here: peripheral blood, sampled in the third trimester of pregnancy. These receptors originate from a female donor in good health, enrolled as a control in a pregnancy study.

The rearrangement joins TRBV23-1 to TRBJ1-4; 8 nucleotides match TRBD1. TRBV23-1 qualifies as an ORF whose function is uncertain. The junction had 10 bases not matched to a gene; V was cut back by 6 bases and J by 7 bases. The CDR3 totals 15 residues. CDR3: CASSRPQGAGEKLFF. The CDR3 region has the DNA TGCGCCAGCAGCCGGCCCCAGGGGGCCGGTGAAAAACTGTTTTTT.

The V gene is TRBV27, the J gene TRBJ1-2; D may be TRBD1 (6 bases). The CDR3 sequence is 14 residues long. V was trimmed by 7 bases and J by 8 bases, leaving 20 bases between them. CDR1 MNHEY and CDR2 SMNVEV come from the germline V gene (reference sequence). This CDR3 is CASTAQGPFGGYTF. In nucleotides, the CDR3 is TGTGCCAGCACCGCGCAGGGGCCTTTTGGCGGCTACACCTTC.

This chain connects TRBV28 to TRBJ2-1; 9 bases are shared with TRBD2. The trim removed 7 bases at V and 7 bases at J, leaving 11 bases unmatched. Germline V gene lookup returns CDR1 MDHEN and CDR2 SYDVKM. The CDR3 is 15 residues long. The CDR3 bases are TGTGCCAGCATCAACGGGGGCGGGAGGGATAATGAGCAGTTCTTC. Its protein is CASINGGGRDNEQFF.

The CDR3, as DNA: TGCGCCAGCAGCCCCGGAGTCGACAATGAGCAGTTCTTC. It codes for CASSPGVDNEQFF. The chain joins TRBV5-1 to TRBJ2-1, with no clear D. Germline CDR1 reads SGHRS; CDR2 reads YFSETQ. The CDR3 extends over 13 amino acids. Trimming stripped 4 bases from V and 5 bases from J, with 10 bases between.

The rearrangement joins TRBV28 to TRBJ1-5; TRBD1 might be the D (5 bases). This CDR3 region has 13 residues. Trimming left V 6 bases short and J 15 bases short, with 21 bases between. Germline CDR1 is MDHEN and CDR2 is SYDVKM. Here the CDR3 reads CASRPKQELKGHF. The DNA of the CDR3 is TGTGCCAGCAGGCCCAAACAGGAGCTAAAAGGGCATTTT.

The chain is built from TRBV28 and TRBJ1-2; the D gene is possibly TRBD1 (6 bases). The germline V gene encodes CDR1 MDHEN and CDR2 SYDVKM. V was trimmed by 5 bases and J by 6 bases, leaving 13 bases between them. The CDR3 totals 13 residues. CDR3 bases: TGTGCCAGCAGTGGGAGACAGGCCCATGGCTACACCTTC. Amino acids: CASSGRQAHGYTF.

V is TRBV4-2 and J is TRBJ2-1, with TRBD1 matching over 8 bases. Trimming at V came to 1 base and at J to 2 bases, leaving 16 bases not matched to a gene. The CDR3 sequence is 20 residues long. Germline loops: CDR1 LGHNA, CDR2 YNFKEQ. CDR3 sequence (DNA): TGTGCCAGCAGCCAAGGAGGGAGGCCAGGGGGCCCTAGAGCCTACAATGAGCAGTTCTTC. This translates into CASSQGGRPGGPRAYNEQFF.

The rearrangement links TRBV2 to TRBJ2-1, with TRBD2 matching 9 bases. V gave up 1 base and J gave up 8 bases; unmatched junction bases: 12. Per germline, CDR1 SNHLY and CDR2 FYNNEI. This CDR3 has 17 residues. CDR3 sequence: CASSEEHPGTSFDEQFF. In DNA form, the CDR3 reads TGTGCCAGCAGTGAAGAACACCCCGGGACTAGCTTCGATGAGCAGTTCTTC.

The rearrangement uses TRBV14 and TRBJ2-3; 10 nucleotides line up with TRBD2. CDR3 length equals 16 residues. Per the germline V gene, CDR1 is SGHDN and CDR2 is FVKESK. With 0 bases clipped from V and 3 bases from J, the junction kept 3 bases outside the gene matches. The CDR3 DNA follows: TGTGCCAGCAGCCAAGAGGGACTAGCGAAAACAGATACGCAGTATTTT. Translation: CASSQEGLAKTDTQYF.

The gene calls are TRBV4-2 and TRBJ2-3, with D possibly being TRBD1 (6 bases). The V end lost 4 bases, the J end lost 6 bases, and 14 bases lay between the germline ends. The germline gives CDR1 LGHNA, CDR2 YNFKEQ. CDR3 length: 14 residues. CDR3 coding DNA: TGTGCCAGCAGCCCGTCGCCAGGGGTGGATACGCAGTATTTT. Its translation: CASSPSPGVDTQYF.

V usage is TRBV6-4 and J usage is TRBJ2-3, with D perhaps TRBD2 (6 bases). V gave up 3 bases and J gave up 0 bases, with 10 bases separating them. This CDR3 comprises 15 residues. Germline V gene data show CDR1 as MRHNA and CDR2 as SNTAGT. The DNA of the CDR3 is TGTGCCAGCAGTGAGGGCGGGACTAGCACAGATACGCAGTATTTT. Translated, it gives CASSEGGTSTDTQYF.

J is TRBJ2-2 and V is TRBV29-1; 11 bases agree with TRBD1. The CDR3 runs to 15 residues. Germline CDR1 is SQVTM and CDR2 is ANQGSEA. J lost 7 bases, V lost 3 bases, and 7 bases had no gene match. The CDR3 region is CSVEVGQGVFGELFF. The DNA for the CDR3 is TGCAGCGTTGAGGTGGGACAGGGGGTATTCGGGGAGCTGTTTTTT.

V usage is TRBV19 and J usage is TRBJ2-1; 11 nucleotides line up with TRBD2. The CDR3 spans 15 residues. V trimming: 4 bases; J trimming: 6 bases; junction bases outside the gene matches: 5. The germline V gene encodes CDR1 LNHDA and CDR2 SQIVND (reference sequence). CDR3 in amino acids: CASSKTLAGGNEQFF. In DNA form, the CDR3 reads TGTGCCAGTAGTAAAACCCTAGCGGGGGGCAATGAGCAGTTCTTC.

This clone appeared once. This chain links TRBV5-6 with TRBJ2-3, with D tentatively TRBD2 (7 bases). The CDR3 covers 15 residues. Germline values: CDR1 SGHDT, CDR2 YYEEEE. Trimming pared 0 bases from V and 4 bases from J, leaving 12 bases between. The chain's CDR3 is CASSLVPGGPDTQYF. CDR3 nucleotides: TGTGCCAGCAGCTTGGTACCGGGGGGCCCAGATACGCAGTATTTT.

V is TRBV11-2 and J is TRBJ2-7; weak D call: TRBD1 (5 bases). The CDR3 contains 15 residues. Trimming stripped 1 base from V and 4 bases from J, with 14 bases between. Per germline, CDR1 SGHAT and CDR2 FQNNGV. The CDR3 bases are TGTGCCAGCAGCTTAGGCCCAGGGCCTGTGTACGAGCAGTACTTC. This encodes CASSLGPGPVYEQYF.

The rearrangement links TRBV2 to TRBJ2-7; 10 bases fit TRBD1. There are 15 residues in the CDR3. V shed 5 bases and J 4 bases; nucleotides not matched to a gene: 8. Per germline, CDR1 SNHLY and CDR2 FYNNEI. CDR3 residues: CASSRSGTGVYEQYF. The CDR3 DNA reads as TGTGCCAGCAGTAGGAGTGGGACAGGGGTGTACGAGCAGTACTTC.

CDR3 sequence: CASSLPGNNNEQFF. In nucleotides, the CDR3 is TGTGCCAGCAGTTTACCAGGGAACAACAATGAGCAGTTCTTC. This chain uses TRBV28 with TRBJ2-1, with a possible D match to TRBD1 (5 bases). The germline V and J ends were trimmed by 2 bases and 5 bases, with 10 bases remaining between them. Per the germline V gene, CDR1 is MDHEN and CDR2 is SYDVKM. This CDR3 comprises 14 residues.

The chain carries TRBV27 and TRBJ2-1, with unresolved D. The CDR3 loop spans 16 amino acids. V was pared by 4 bases and J by 4 bases, with 17 bases between. The V gene's germline CDR1 is MNHEY and CDR2 SMNVEV (reference sequence). The CDR3 protein is CASSYASLRRYNEQFF. As DNA, the CDR3 is TGTGCCAGCAGTTACGCCTCCCTGAGGAGATACAATGAGCAGTTCTTC.

A single count supports this clone. This sequence joins TRBV2 and TRBJ2-5; 7 nucleotides align to TRBD2. The CDR3 runs 15 residues. The V gene's germline CDR1 is SNHLY and CDR2 FYNNEI. V lost 5 bases and J lost 2; bases outside the gene matches: 8. Written as DNA, the CDR3 is TGTGCCAGCAGTTCTGAGACTAGCCGGCAAGAGACCCAGTACTTC. This encodes CASSSETSRQETQYF.

The chain recombines TRBV28 with TRBJ1-2; 9 bases are shared with TRBD1. CDR1 MDHEN and CDR2 SYDVKM come from the germline V gene. The CDR3 is 16 amino acids. J lost 5 bases, V lost 5 bases, and 12 bases had no gene match. The DNA of the CDR3 is TGTGCCAGCAGTATCCCACAGGGGGCGCGTCTTTATGGCTACACCTTC. It codes for CASSIPQGARLYGYTF.

The chain links TRBV28 to TRBJ1-5; TRBD1 is a possible D gene (6 bases). CDR1 is MDHEN, CDR2 SYDVKM, per germline. Between the trimmed V and J ends, which lost 5 bases and 4 bases, there was a span of 18 bases. CDR3 size: 16 residues. The CDR3 DNA is TGTGCCAGCAGTACCCGAGGGGGAAGGGGAAATCAGCCCCAGCATTTT. Residues: CASSTRGGRGNQPQHF.

This chain uses TRBV9 with TRBJ2-5, with TRBD2 matching over 8 bases. Germline V gene sequence: CDR1 SGDLS, CDR2 YYNGEE. The length of the CDR3 is 14 residues. With V trimmed by 0 bases and J by 4 bases, 2 bases remained unmatched. The CDR3 here is CASSVGLAGETQYF. For the CDR3, the DNA is TGTGCCAGCAGCGTAGGGCTAGCGGGAGAGACCCAGTACTTC.

The rearrangement uses TRBV4-3 and TRBJ1-4; 9 bases match TRBD1. CDR1 is LGHNA, CDR2 YSLEER, per germline. CDR3 size: 15 residues. The V and J ends lost 1 base and 7 bases, in that order; junction bases with no gene match: 4. This CDR3 reads CASSQGTGEVEKLFF. Written as DNA, the CDR3 is TGCGCCAGCAGCCAAGGGACAGGGGAGGTTGAAAAACTGTTTTTT.